The entry below gives a single T cell receptor (beta chain) sequence along with its context. Its antigen remains unknown. This CDR3 contains 15 residues. Looked up from germline, CDR1 is SGHRS and CDR2 is YFSETQ. Trimming stripped 4 bases from V and 3 bases from J, with 16 bases between. Antigen-specific CD4+ T cell clonotypes were called by their expansion after viral peptide-pool culture in ViraFEST. Culture lasted about nine days before CD4+ T cell isolation. Nucleocapsid antibodies were negative in the vaccine recipients, who had never had SARS-CoV-2 infection. The entry originates in a study of vaccination effects on CD4 cells after COVID-19. Clones were sequenced by immunoSEQ multiplex PCR, and TCRdb holds only the in-frame ones, with some missing. The sample records over 55,000 clones, over 70% being singletons.

The sample consisted of CD4+ T cells from PBMCs cultured with HCoV-OC43 spike peptides, taken before COVID-19 vaccination. The subset was: HCoV-OC43 spike overlapping peptide pool stimulation. This chain links TRBV5-1 with TRBJ2-5; a possible D gene is TRBD2 (6 bases). This sequence originates from a human donor who received a COVID-19 vaccine. The CDR3 DNA reads TGCGCCAGCAGCAACTGGGGAGGTGGAGAAGAGACCCAGTACTTC. It is translated as CASSNWGGGEETQYF.